This T cell receptor (beta chain) was sequenced in a study of T-cell memory formation after mild COVID-19. Study details: Each donor largely had its own TCR clusters. The study, taken as a whole, reports: Clones from the second wave (peaking day 37) had unconfirmed SARS-CoV-2 specificity. Of the contracting clones, CD4+ ones lay mainly in CM and EM, and CD8+ ones in EMRA.

The CDR3 is 14 amino acids. The ends were cut back, 0 bases at V and 6 bases at J, with 15 bases in the middle. Germline V lookup: CDR1 DFQATT, CDR2 SNEGSKA (reference sequence). As regards this clonotype: The antigen is unknown.

Employing constant-segment primers, 5'RACE generated TCR alpha and TCR beta cDNA libraries bearing sample barcodes and UMIs. TCRdb analysed the 5' RACE reads with MiXCR anew, one entry per CDR3 protein. The data hold hundreds of thousands of distinct CDR3 sequences, with more than 20% observed a single time. Sample: PBMCs or a T cell subset sorted from them (not recorded which). The V call is TRBV20-1, the J call TRBJ2-7; D perhaps matches TRBD1 (6 bases). This TCR was recovered from an adult woman who had mild COVID-19 (a few samples of this study predate the infection). Cell type and time point are not known. The CDR3 is CSARDRRGRGEQYF. In nucleotides, the CDR3 is TGCAGTGCTAGAGACCGCCGGGGCAGGGGCGAGCAGTACTTC.